At least ten counts were recorded for the clone carrying this T cell receptor beta chain. Antigen unknown. The sample is drawn from a study of post-analysis software for immune sequencing data. The study, taken as a whole, reports: TRBV5-6, TRBV5-1 and TRBV20-1 were among roughly 5 TRBV segments more frequent in patients than controls.

Researchers reported that TCR beta cDNA libraries carried unique molecular identifiers. TCRdb called the PCR reads again in MiXCR, with one record for every CDR3 protein. The sample shows 150,000 to 200,000 distinct CDR3 sequences, approximately 30% of them seen only once. After removal of 5 bases from V and 2 bases from J, the junction contained 4 bases not matched to a gene. In germline, CDR1 is MNHEY, CDR2 SVGAGI. The CDR3 runs 14 residues. The chain combines TRBV6-5 with TRBJ2-7; 9 nucleotides line up with TRBD2. Sequencing was done on a sample of blood. This clonotype originated in a girl between 5 and 17 years old with multiple sclerosis. The CDR3 reads CASSATSGTYEQYF. The CDR3 DNA sequence: TGTGCCAGCAGTGCGACTAGCGGTACCTACGAGCAGTACTTC.